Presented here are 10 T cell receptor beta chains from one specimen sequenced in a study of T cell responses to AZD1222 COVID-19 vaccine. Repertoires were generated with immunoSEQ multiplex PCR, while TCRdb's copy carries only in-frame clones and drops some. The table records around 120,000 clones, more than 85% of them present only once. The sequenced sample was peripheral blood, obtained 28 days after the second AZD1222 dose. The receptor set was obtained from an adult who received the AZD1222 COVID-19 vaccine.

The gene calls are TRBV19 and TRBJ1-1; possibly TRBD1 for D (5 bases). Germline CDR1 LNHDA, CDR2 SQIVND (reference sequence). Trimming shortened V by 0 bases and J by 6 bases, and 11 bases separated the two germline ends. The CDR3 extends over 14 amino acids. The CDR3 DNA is TGTGCCAGTAGTATAGACTTCAGGGTGGCTGAAGCTTTCTTT. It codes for CASSIDFRVAEAFF.

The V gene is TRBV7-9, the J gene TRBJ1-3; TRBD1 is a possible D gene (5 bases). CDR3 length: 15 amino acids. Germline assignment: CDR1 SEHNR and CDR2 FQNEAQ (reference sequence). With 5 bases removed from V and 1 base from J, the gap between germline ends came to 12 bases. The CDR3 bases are TGTGCCAGCAGCACCACGAGGGGTTCTGGAAACACCATATATTTT. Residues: CASSTTRGSGNTIYF.

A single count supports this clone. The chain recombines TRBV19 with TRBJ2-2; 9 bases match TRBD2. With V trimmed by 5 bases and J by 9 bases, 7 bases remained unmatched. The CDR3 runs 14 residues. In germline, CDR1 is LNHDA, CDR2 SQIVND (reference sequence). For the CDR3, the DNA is TGTGCCAGTAGTCCCCCTGGGACTAGCCGGGAGCTGTTTTTT. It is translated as CASSPPGTSRELFF.

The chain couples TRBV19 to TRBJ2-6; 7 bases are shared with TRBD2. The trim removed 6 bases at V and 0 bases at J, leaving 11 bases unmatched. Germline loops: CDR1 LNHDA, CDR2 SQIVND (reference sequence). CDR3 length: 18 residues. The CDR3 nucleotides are TGTGCCAGTAGAAAGTCGGGGGGTTACGGCTCTGGGGCCAACGTCCTGACTTTC. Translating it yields CASRKSGGYGSGANVLTF.

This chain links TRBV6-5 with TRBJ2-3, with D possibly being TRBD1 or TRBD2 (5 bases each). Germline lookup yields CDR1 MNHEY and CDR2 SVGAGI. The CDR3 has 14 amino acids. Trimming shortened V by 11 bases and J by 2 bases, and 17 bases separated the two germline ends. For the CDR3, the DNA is TGTGCCTCCGGGCCGGGGCGAGCCACAGATACGCAGTATTTT. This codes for CASGPGRATDTQYF.

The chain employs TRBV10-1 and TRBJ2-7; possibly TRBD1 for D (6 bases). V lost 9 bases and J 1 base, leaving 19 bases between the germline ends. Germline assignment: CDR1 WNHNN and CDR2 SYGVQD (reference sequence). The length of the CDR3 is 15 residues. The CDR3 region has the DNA TGCGCCAGGATCCCTTTACAGGGAGCATCCTACGAGCAGTACTTC. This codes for CARIPLQGASYEQYF.

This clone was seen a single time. CDR3 in amino acids: CASSWGVDEQFF. The CDR3 DNA is TGTGCCAGCTCATGGGGGGTGGATGAGCAGTTCTTC. The V and J genes are TRBV18 and TRBJ2-1, with D possibly being TRBD2 (6 bases). Germline V gene sequence: CDR1 KGHSH, CDR2 LQKENI. The CDR3 spans 12 residues. Trimming took off 5 bases at V and 8 bases at J, with 10 bases between the two ends.

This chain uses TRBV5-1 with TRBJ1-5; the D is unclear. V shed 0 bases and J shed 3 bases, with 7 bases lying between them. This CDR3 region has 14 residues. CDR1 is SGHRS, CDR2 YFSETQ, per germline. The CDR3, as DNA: TGCGCCAGCAGCTTGGTGGGGTCCAATCAGCCCCAGCATTTT. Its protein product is CASSLVGSNQPQHF.

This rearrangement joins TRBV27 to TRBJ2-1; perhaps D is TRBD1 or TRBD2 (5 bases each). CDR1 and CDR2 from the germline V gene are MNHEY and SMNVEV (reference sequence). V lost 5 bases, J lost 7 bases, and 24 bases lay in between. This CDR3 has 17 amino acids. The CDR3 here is CASSRYATGTQANEQFF. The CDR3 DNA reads TGTGCCAGCAGTCGTTACGCTACCGGGACCCAAGCGAATGAGCAGTTCTTC.

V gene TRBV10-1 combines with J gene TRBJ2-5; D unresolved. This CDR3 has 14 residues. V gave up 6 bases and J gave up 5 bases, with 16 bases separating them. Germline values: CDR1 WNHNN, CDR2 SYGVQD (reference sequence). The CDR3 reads CASRTFFGRETQYF. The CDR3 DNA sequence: TGCGCCAGCAGGACTTTTTTCGGACGTGAGACCCAGTACTTC.